The present TCR beta chain was sequenced within a study of CD4 T cells in relation to SARS-CoV-2 and coronaviruses. The unexposed donors gave CD4+ T cells in about 2010-2019, prior to COVID-19. The cells were cultured for around ten days before CD4+ T cells were isolated. Here immunoSEQ multiplex PCR was the method, and the copy in TCRdb shows in-frame clones only, minus some. The data hold almost 30,000 clones, with 76% observed a single time. V lost 0 bases and J 4 bases, leaving 13 bases between the germline ends. The length of the CDR3 is 16 residues. The germline CDR1 and CDR2 sequences are SGDLS and YYNGEE. Regarding this clone: No antigen is known for it.

This chain joins TRBV9 and TRBJ2-2; D is perhaps TRBD1 (5 bases). This clonotype was sampled from a human donor in good health. What was sequenced was CD4+ T cells from PBMCs, cultured in vitro. The CDR3 loop is CASSVGQGSVTGELFF. For the CDR3, the DNA is TGTGCCAGCAGCGTAGGGCAGGGCAGCGTCACCGGGGAGCTGTTTTTT.